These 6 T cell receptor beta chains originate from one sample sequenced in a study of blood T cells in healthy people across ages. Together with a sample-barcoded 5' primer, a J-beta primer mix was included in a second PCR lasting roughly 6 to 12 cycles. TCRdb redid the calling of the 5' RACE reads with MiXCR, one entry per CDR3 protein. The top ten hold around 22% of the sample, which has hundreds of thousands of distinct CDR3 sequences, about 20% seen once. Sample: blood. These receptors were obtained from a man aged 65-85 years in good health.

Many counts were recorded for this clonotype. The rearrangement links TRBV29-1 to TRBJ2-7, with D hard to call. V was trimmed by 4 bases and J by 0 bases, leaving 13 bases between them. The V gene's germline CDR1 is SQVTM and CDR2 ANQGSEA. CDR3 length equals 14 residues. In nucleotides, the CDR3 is TGCAGCGTTGTTCCCGGGTGGAGCTCCTACGAGCAGTACTTC. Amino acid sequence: CSVVPGWSSYEQYF.

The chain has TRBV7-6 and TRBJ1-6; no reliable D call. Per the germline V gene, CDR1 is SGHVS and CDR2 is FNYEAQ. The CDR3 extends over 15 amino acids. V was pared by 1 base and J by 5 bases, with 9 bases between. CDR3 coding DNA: TGTGCCAGCAGCTTAGGGACGTTACATAATTCACCCCTCCACTTT. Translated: CASSLGTLHNSPLHF.

The CDR3 here is CASSFGSWSYEQYF. CDR3 coding DNA: TGTGCCAGCAGCTTCGGATCCTGGAGTTACGAGCAGTACTTC. The chain couples TRBV7-9 to TRBJ2-5, with no clear D. With the DNA end fitting TRBJ2-7 better, the J assignment may be wrong. CDR1 and CDR2 from the germline V gene are SEHNR and FQNEAQ (reference sequence). The length of the CDR3 is 14 residues.

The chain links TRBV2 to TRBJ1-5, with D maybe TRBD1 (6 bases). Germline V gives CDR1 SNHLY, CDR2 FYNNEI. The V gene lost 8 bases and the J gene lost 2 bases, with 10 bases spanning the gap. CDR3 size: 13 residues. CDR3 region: CASGGTRNQPQHF. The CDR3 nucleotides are TGTGCCAGCGGCGGGACACGCAATCAGCCCCAGCATTTT.

DNA of the CDR3: TGCAGCGCACGCGTAGGGGGTATCGACGAGCAGTACTTC. Protein product: CSARVGGIDEQYF. The rearrangement joins TRBV29-1 to TRBJ2-7; a possible D gene is TRBD1 (6 bases). Germline lookup yields CDR1 SQVTM and CDR2 ANQGSEA. The CDR3 contains 13 residues. Trimming removed 7 bases from V and 5 bases from J, with 18 bases in between.

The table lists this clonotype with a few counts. CDR3 region: CASSFGSPRNRKGELFF. CDR3 bases: TGTGCCAGCAGCTTTGGTTCCCCTCGAAACCGCAAAGGGGAGCTGTTTTTT. The chain couples TRBV5-5 to TRBJ2-2, with no clear D. Germline V gene sequence: CDR1 SGHKS, CDR2 YYEKEE (reference sequence). V gave up 2 bases and J gave up 8 bases, with 22 bases separating them. The CDR3 length is 17 residues.